Below are 29 T cell receptor beta chains sequenced from a single sample in a study of blood T cell repertoires in COVID-19. Clones were read by immunoSEQ multiplex PCR, and TCRdb kept only the in-frame ones, dropping some. The sample comprises some 99,000 clones, around 83% of which are singletons, and roughly 13% rests with the top ten. Sample: peripheral blood. The receptors derive from a woman aged 55-75 years in a cohort sampled during active or convalescent COVID-19.

V gene TRBV11-2 combines with J gene TRBJ2-7; 7 nucleotides match TRBD2. This CDR3 is 17 amino acids long. Germline CDR1 reads SGHAT; CDR2 reads FQNNGV. J gave up 4 bases and V 3 bases, and 15 bases lay outside the gene matches. CDR3 loop: CASSFSTSGAKEYEQYF. In nucleotides, the CDR3 is TGTGCCAGCAGCTTTTCGACGAGCGGGGCGAAGGAATACGAGCAGTACTTC.

The V gene is TRBV28, the J gene TRBJ1-2, with 9 nucleotides matching TRBD1. Germline V gives CDR1 MDHEN, CDR2 SYDVKM. The CDR3 is made up of 18 amino acids. V lost 2 bases and J lost 4; bases outside the gene matches: 14. The CDR3 region is CASSLSSRGTGRSYGYTF. DNA for the CDR3: TGTGCCAGCAGTTTAAGTTCGCGGGGGACAGGGAGGAGCTATGGCTACACCTTC.

The count of this clone is one. V gene TRBV6-1 combines with J gene TRBJ2-7, with TRBD1 matching over 9 bases. V was pared by 3 bases and J by 3 bases, with 6 bases of the junction left unmatched. This CDR3 has 15 residues. The V gene's germline CDR1 is MNHNS and CDR2 SASEGT. Here the CDR3 reads CASSEPGQGNYEQYF. The CDR3 DNA is TGTGCCAGCAGTGAGCCGGGACAGGGAAACTACGAGCAGTACTTC.

This chain's CDR3 is CASSQDTAGKSPLHF. The CDR3 bases are TGCGCCAGCAGCCAAGATACGGCAGGGAAATCACCCCTCCACTTT. The rearrangement uses TRBV4-1 and TRBJ1-6, with D maybe TRBD1 (5 bases). V shed 0 bases and J shed 10 bases, with 13 bases lying between them. CDR1 is MGHRA, CDR2 YSYEKL, per germline. The CDR3 loop spans 15 amino acids.

The J gene is TRBJ2-7, the V gene TRBV11-1; TRBD2 aligns across 10 bases. CDR3 length: 15 amino acids. Germline V CDR1 and CDR2: SGHAT, FQDESV (reference sequence). V shed 4 bases, J shed 4 bases, and the junction held 7 bases outside the gene matches. CDR3 in DNA: TGTGCCAGCAGCTCCCCAGCGGGGGGGGCTTACGAGCAGTACTTC. Translated: CASSSPAGGAYEQYF.

The J gene is TRBJ2-5, the V gene TRBV4-2; D is perhaps TRBD1 (7 bases). Between the trimmed V and J ends, which lost 4 bases and 0 bases, there was a span of 18 bases. The CDR3 runs 17 residues. Germline CDR1 is LGHNA and CDR2 is YNFKEQ. For the CDR3, the DNA is TGTGCCAGCAGCCGCGGGACAGCAGACTTTTACCAAGAGACCCAGTACTTC. It encodes CASSRGTADFYQETQYF.

The chain uses TRBV3-1 (or the pseudogene TRBV3-2) and TRBJ1-1, with D unresolved. This CDR3 has 12 residues. Germline CDR1 is LGHDT and CDR2 is YNNKEL (reference sequence). The ends were cut back, 6 bases at V and 6 bases at J, with 11 bases in the middle. The CDR3 is CASRNGLSEAFF. The CDR3 DNA is TGTGCCAGCAGAAACGGACTGTCTGAAGCTTTCTTT.

This rearrangement joins TRBV27 to TRBJ2-1; TRBD2 agrees at 8 bases. The CDR3 consists of 13 residues. Losses at the gene ends were 6 bases for V and 5 bases for J; bases not matched to a gene: 3. Looked up from germline, CDR1 is MNHEY and CDR2 is SMNVEV (reference sequence). CDR3 in amino acids: CASSTAGDNEQFF. CDR3 nucleotides: TGTGCCAGCAGCACAGCGGGAGACAATGAGCAGTTCTTC.

The rearrangement joins TRBV5-1 to TRBJ1-2, with D tentatively TRBD1 (5 bases). Germline V lookup: CDR1 SGHRS, CDR2 YFSETQ. This CDR3 contains 15 residues. V was pared by 0 bases and J by 4 bases, with 13 bases between. The CDR3 here is CASSLEAGQGYGYTF. CDR3 DNA: TGCGCCAGCAGCTTGGAGGCAGGGCAGGGCTATGGCTACACCTTC.

The chain carries TRBV6-5 and TRBJ1-3; D not resolved. The CDR3 is made up of 15 amino acids. Germline V gene sequence: CDR1 MNHEY, CDR2 SVGAGI. The germline V and J ends were trimmed by 10 bases and 0 bases, with 16 bases remaining between them. CDR3 loop: CATSRSHSSGNTIYF. CDR3 bases: TGTGCCACCTCACGATCCCATAGCTCTGGAAACACCATATATTTT.

The rearrangement uses TRBV18 and TRBJ1-1; D remains unclear. Between the trimmed V and J ends, which lost 3 bases and 3 bases, there was a span of 5 bases. The CDR3 is made up of 12 amino acids. CDR1 and CDR2 from the germline V gene are KGHSH and LQKENI. The CDR3 coding sequence is TGTGCCAGCTCACCCCGGGACACTGAAGCTTTCTTT. This translates into CASSPRDTEAFF.

This clone has just one count. The chain has TRBV5-1 and TRBJ2-3, with 11 bases lining up with TRBD1. Germline values: CDR1 SGHRS, CDR2 YFSETQ. This CDR3 is built from 15 residues. J lost 6 bases, V lost 4 bases, and 7 bases had no gene match. This chain's CDR3 is CASSPGQGVYDTQYF. For the CDR3, the DNA is TGCGCCAGCAGCCCGGGACAGGGGGTGTACGATACGCAGTATTTT. The full variable domain, with the rest looked up from reference TRBV5-1 and TRBJ2-3, is KAGVTQTPRYLIKTRGQQVTLSCSPISGHRSVSWYQQTPGQGLQFLFEYFSETQRNKGNFPGRFSGRQFSNSRSEMNVSTLELGDSALYLCASSPGQGVYDTQYFGPGTRLTVL.

This chain links TRBV24-1 with TRBJ1-2, with TRBD1 identical over 7 bases. V was clipped by 5 bases and J by 4 bases; unmatched bases: 6. Germline CDR1 reads KGHDR; CDR2 reads SFDVKD. This CDR3 is 14 amino acids long. The CDR3, as DNA: TGTGCCACCAGTGCCGGCAGGGGGTTCTATGGCTACACCTTC. This codes for CATSAGRGFYGYTF.

This clone showed up just a few times. This chain links TRBV9 with TRBJ2-3; possibly TRBD2 for D (7 bases). Germline-derived CDR1 and CDR2 are SGDLS and YYNGEE. The CDR3 covers 16 residues. The V gene lost 0 bases and the J gene lost 2 bases, with 13 bases spanning the gap. CDR3 DNA sequence: TGTGCCAGCAGCGTAGAGGGGGGGCTTCCCACAGATACGCAGTATTTT. Encoded protein: CASSVEGGLPTDTQYF.

The genes are TRBV19 and TRBJ2-3; D may be TRBD1 (6 bases). This CDR3 spans 14 amino acids. Looked up from germline, CDR1 is LNHDA and CDR2 is SQIVND (reference sequence). V dropped 11 bases and J dropped 3 bases, with 18 bases sitting between them. CDR3 protein: CASKVAGVTDTQYF. As DNA, the CDR3 is TGTGCCTCTAAGGTGGCAGGGGTGACAGATACGCAGTATTTT.

Only a few counts were recorded for this clone. CDR3 DNA sequence: TGTGCCATCAGTGCCCCCAGGGATTCAAATGGCTACACCTTC. Translation gives CAISAPRDSNGYTF. V usage is TRBV10-3 and J usage is TRBJ1-2, with D possibly being TRBD1 (5 bases). The V end was cut by 4 bases, the J end by 6 bases, with 15 bases between. The CDR3 spans 14 residues. Looked up from germline, CDR1 is ENHRY and CDR2 is SYGVKD.

The CDR3 loop reads CASSETNRAVGGYTF. The CDR3 DNA reads as TGTGCCAGCAGTGAGACAAACAGGGCCGTCGGCGGCTACACCTTC. This rearrangement joins TRBV6-1 to TRBJ1-2, with a weak D call TRBD1 (6 bases). V was shortened by 3 bases and J by 8 bases, with 19 bases between the two germline ends. This CDR3 contains 15 residues. The germline CDR1 and CDR2 sequences are MNHNS and SASEGT.

The table lists this clone with many counts. The chain employs TRBV5-5 and TRBJ1-5; 7 nucleotides align to TRBD1. This CDR3 has 15 amino acids. With V trimmed by 1 base and J by 4 bases, 5 bases remained unmatched. Germline CDR1 and CDR2: SGHKS and YYEKEE (reference sequence). CDR3 amino acids: CASSLQTGVNQPQHF. The CDR3 coding sequence is TGTGCCAGCAGCTTGCAAACAGGGGTTAATCAGCCCCAGCATTTT.

V is TRBV5-1 and J is TRBJ2-7; 9 bases fit TRBD2. V lost 0 bases to trimming and J lost 7 bases; unmatched junction nucleotides: 14. This CDR3 region has 17 residues. The V gene's germline CDR1 is SGHRS and CDR2 YFSETQ. CDR3 bases: TGCGCCAGCAGCTTGGACCCGGAGAGTAGCGGGAGAGGTGAGCAGTACTTC. Encoded protein: CASSLDPESSGRGEQYF.

The chain couples TRBV27 to TRBJ1-1; D perhaps matches TRBD1 (5 bases). The CDR3 sequence is 13 residues long. Germline CDR1 reads MNHEY; CDR2 reads SMNVEV (reference sequence). Deletions cut 3 bases from V and 7 bases from J, with 12 bases between. The CDR3 sequence is CASSLMGGDEAFF. CDR3 in DNA: TGTGCCAGCAGTTTGATGGGAGGGGATGAAGCTTTCTTT.

The CDR3 sequence is CASSFGGRSGEQYF. The CDR3 nucleotides read TGTGCCAGCAGCTTCGGCGGGAGGTCTGGCGAGCAGTACTTC. The gene calls are TRBV7-2 and TRBJ2-7; 8 nucleotides align to TRBD2. The ends lost 3 bases at V and 6 bases at J; junction bases unmatched: 7. The CDR3 loop spans 14 amino acids. Germline V gene data show CDR1 as SGHTA and CDR2 as FQGNSA.

This clone came up a few times. The V gene is TRBV7-9, the J gene TRBJ1-4; TRBD1 matches 7 bases. Germline-derived CDR1 and CDR2 are SEHNR and FQNEAQ (reference sequence). The CDR3 is 15 residues long. Trimming removed 0 bases from V and 5 bases from J; junction bases left unmatched: 3. CDR3 residues: CASSLAGTANEKLFF. CDR3 bases: TGTGCCAGCAGCTTAGCCGGGACAGCGAATGAAAAACTGTTTTTT. Combining the CDR3 with reference TRBV7-9 and TRBJ1-4 gives the whole variable domain DTGVSQNPRHKITKRGQNVTFRCDPISEHNRLYWYRQTLGQGPEFLTYFQNEAQLEKSRLLSDRFSAERPKGSFSTLEIQRTEQGDSAMYLCASSLAGTANEKLFFGSGTQLSVL.

The V and J genes are TRBV5-1 and TRBJ2-2, with 9 bases that match TRBD1. CDR3 length equals 17 residues. The V and J ends lost 0 bases and 2 bases, in that order; junction bases with no gene match: 5. Looked up from germline, CDR1 is SGHRS and CDR2 is YFSETQ. The CDR3 spells CASSLGPGQGNTGELFF. The CDR3 DNA sequence: TGCGCCAGCAGCTTGGGGCCGGGACAGGGCAACACCGGGGAGCTGTTTTTT.

This clone was observed at least ten times. The chain joins TRBV4-1 to TRBJ1-1; maybe TRBD1 (6 bases). V lost 5 bases and J 1 base, leaving 14 bases between the germline ends. Per the germline V gene, CDR1 is MGHRA and CDR2 is YSYEKL. CDR3 length equals 15 residues. This CDR3 reads CASSFRDNTNTEAFF. The CDR3 DNA follows: TGCGCCAGCAGCTTCCGGGACAACACGAACACTGAAGCTTTCTTT.

V is TRBV27 and J is TRBJ1-2, with D unresolved. Trimming left V 2 bases short and J 1 base short, with 8 bases between. Germline CDR1 is MNHEY and CDR2 is SMNVEV (reference sequence). The CDR3 consists of 14 residues. The CDR3 coding sequence is TGTGCCAGCAGTTTACGGGGATTTAACTATGGCTACACCTTC. As protein: CASSLRGFNYGYTF.

CDR3 DNA sequence: TGTGCCAGCAGCTTTCTCGTTTCTTGGCAGTTCTTC. Its translation is CASSFLVSWQFF. This chain connects TRBV11-2 to TRBJ2-1; D is undetermined. The V and J ends lost 3 bases and 12 bases respectively, with 12 bases between them. This CDR3 region has 12 residues. The V gene's germline CDR1 is SGHAT and CDR2 FQNNGV.

This chain uses TRBV5-4 with TRBJ2-7; tentative D call: TRBD1 (6 bases). The CDR3 is 13 amino acids. V was clipped by 5 bases and J by 2 bases, with 11 bases between them. Germline CDR1 is SGHNT and CDR2 is YYREEE (reference sequence). CDR3 region: CASRAQGTYEQYF. The DNA of the CDR3 is TGTGCCAGCAGAGCGCAGGGGACCTACGAGCAGTACTTC.

The chain couples TRBV6-4 to TRBJ2-6; D gene ambiguous. Trimming left V 4 bases short and J 0 bases short, with 13 bases between. The CDR3 spans 17 residues. Germline V lookup: CDR1 MRHNA, CDR2 SNTAGT. The CDR3 is CASSASTSVSGANVLTF. Written as DNA, the CDR3 is TGTGCCAGCAGTGCCTCCACAAGTGTCTCTGGGGCCAACGTCCTGACTTTC.

The rearrangement links TRBV2 to TRBJ2-1; possibly TRBD2 for D (6 bases). The germline V gene has CDR1 SNHLY and CDR2 FYNNEI. V lost 6 bases and J 7 bases, leaving 16 bases between the germline ends. This CDR3 comprises 14 residues. The CDR3 sequence: CASSSIADFNEQFF. CDR3 nucleotide sequence: TGTGCCAGCAGCTCTATAGCGGATTTTAATGAGCAGTTCTTC.